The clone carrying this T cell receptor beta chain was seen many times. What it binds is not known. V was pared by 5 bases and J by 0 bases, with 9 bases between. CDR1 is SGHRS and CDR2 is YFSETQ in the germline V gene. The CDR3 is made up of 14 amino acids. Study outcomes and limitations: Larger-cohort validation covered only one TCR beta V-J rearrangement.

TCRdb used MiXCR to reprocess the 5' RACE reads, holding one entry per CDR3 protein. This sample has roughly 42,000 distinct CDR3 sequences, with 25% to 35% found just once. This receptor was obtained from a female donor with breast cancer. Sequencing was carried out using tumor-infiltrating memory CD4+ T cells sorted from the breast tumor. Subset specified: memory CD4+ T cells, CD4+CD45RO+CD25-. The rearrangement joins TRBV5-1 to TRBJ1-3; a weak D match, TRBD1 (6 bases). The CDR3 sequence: CASRDSLSGNTIYF. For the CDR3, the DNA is TGCGCCAGCAGGGACAGCCTCTCTGGAAACACCATATATTTT.